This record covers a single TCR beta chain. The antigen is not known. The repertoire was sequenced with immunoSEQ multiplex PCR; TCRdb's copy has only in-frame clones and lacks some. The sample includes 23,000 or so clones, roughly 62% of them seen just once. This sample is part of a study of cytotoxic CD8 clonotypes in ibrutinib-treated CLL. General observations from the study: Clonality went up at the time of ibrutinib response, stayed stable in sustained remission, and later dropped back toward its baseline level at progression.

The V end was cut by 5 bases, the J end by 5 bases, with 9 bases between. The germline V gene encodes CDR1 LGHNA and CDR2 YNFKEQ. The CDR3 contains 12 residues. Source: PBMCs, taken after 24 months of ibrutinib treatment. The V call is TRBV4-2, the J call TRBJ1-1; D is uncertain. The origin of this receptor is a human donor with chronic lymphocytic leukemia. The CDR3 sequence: CASSLVSTEAFF. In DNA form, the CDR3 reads TGTGCCAGCAGCTTAGTGAGTACTGAAGCTTTCTTT.